This TCR beta chain originates from a study of CD8 T cells in Susac syndrome. About the research overall: Among the Susac syndrome patients sequenced, six had active disease and about eight were in remission. When their blood was taken, the Susac syndrome patients had either not yet had any therapy, were taking corticosteroids, or were taking intravenous immunoglobulin alone.

The CDR3 is 13 amino acids. Trimming took 3 bases from V and 2 from J, leaving 6 bases between them. This clonotype appeared a few times. Its matching antigen is unknown. A quantity of about 0.5 to 1 ug RNA underwent reverse transcription using random hexamers. MiXCR, applied by TCRdb to the immunoSEQ multiplex PCR reads, yields one record per CDR3 protein. The data show roughly 140,000 distinct CDR3 sequences, about 94% seen once. Patients with Susac syndrome fulfilled recently defined diagnostic criteria for definite or probable disease. Broader study findings: It was acknowledged in the study that its TCR sequencing and HLA analysis involved a relatively small number of individuals.

Material for sequencing was CD4+ T cells from PBMCs. The chain couples TRBV12-3 or TRBV12-4 to TRBJ2-3; D uncertain. This TCR derives from a human donor with Susac syndrome. CDR3 residues: CASSFGYTDTQYF. CDR3 in DNA: TGTGCCAGCAGTTTTGGGTACACAGATACGCAGTATTTT.